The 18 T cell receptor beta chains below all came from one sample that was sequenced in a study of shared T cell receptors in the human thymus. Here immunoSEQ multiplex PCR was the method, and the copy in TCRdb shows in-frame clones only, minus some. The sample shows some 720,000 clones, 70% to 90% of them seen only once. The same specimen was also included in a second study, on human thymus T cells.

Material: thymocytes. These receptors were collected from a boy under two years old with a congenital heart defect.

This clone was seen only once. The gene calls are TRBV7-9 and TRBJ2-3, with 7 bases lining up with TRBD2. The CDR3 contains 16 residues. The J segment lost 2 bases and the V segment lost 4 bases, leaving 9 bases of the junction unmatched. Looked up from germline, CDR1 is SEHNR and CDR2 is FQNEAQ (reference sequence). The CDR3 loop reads CASSYPGGSYTDTQYF. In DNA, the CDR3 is TGTGCCAGCAGCTACCCCGGCGGGAGTTACACAGATACGCAGTATTTT.

The CDR3 region is CASKEQGSTDTQYF. The CDR3 coding sequence is TGTGCCAGCAAGGAACAGGGTAGCACAGATACGCAGTATTTT. V is TRBV2 and J is TRBJ2-3; D may be TRBD1 (6 bases). Germline assignment: CDR1 SNHLY and CDR2 FYNNEI. V was trimmed by 7 bases and J by 0 bases, leaving 11 bases between them. The CDR3 length is 14 residues.

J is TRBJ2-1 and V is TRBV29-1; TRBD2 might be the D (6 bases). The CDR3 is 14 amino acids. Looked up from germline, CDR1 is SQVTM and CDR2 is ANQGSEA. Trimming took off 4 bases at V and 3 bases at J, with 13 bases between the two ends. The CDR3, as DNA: TGCAGCGTTGTCGGGAGCTCTGTCTACAATGAGCAGTTCTTC. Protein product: CSVVGSSVYNEQFF.

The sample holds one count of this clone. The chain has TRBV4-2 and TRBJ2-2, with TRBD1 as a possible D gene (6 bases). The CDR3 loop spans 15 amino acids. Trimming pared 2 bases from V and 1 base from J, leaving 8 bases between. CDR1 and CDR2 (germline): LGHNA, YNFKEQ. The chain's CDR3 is CASSQRGQNTGELFF. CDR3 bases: TGTGCCAGCAGCCAACGGGGACAGAACACCGGGGAGCTGTTTTTT.

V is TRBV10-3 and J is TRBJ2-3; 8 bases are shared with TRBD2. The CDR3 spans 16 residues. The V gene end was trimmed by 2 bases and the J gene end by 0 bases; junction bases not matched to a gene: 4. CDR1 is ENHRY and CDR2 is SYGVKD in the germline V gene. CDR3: CAISEGASGSTDTQYF. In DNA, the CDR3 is TGTGCCATCAGTGAGGGGGCTAGCGGGAGCACAGATACGCAGTATTTT.

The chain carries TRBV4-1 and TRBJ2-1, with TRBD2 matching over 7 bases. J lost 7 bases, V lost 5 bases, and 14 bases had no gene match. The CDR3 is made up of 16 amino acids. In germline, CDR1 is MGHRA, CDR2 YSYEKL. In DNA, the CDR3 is TGCGCCAGCAGCGGGGGGGACGCGGCACCGCAGAATGAGCAGTTCTTC. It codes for CASSGGDAAPQNEQFF.

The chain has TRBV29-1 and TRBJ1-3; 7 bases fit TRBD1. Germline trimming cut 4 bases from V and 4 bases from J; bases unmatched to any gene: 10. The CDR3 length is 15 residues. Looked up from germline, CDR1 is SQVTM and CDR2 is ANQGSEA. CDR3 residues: CSVVWRGLKGNTIYF. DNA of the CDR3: TGCAGCGTTGTATGGAGGGGGCTGAAGGGAAACACCATATATTTT.

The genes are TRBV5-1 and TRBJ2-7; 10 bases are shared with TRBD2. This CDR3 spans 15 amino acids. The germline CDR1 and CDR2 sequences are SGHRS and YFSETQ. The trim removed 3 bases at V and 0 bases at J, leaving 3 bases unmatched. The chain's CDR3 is CASSSSSGSSYEQYF. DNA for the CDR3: TGCGCCAGCAGCTCATCTAGCGGGAGCTCCTACGAGCAGTACTTC. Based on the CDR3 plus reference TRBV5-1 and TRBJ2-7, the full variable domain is KAGVTQTPRYLIKTRGQQVTLSCSPISGHRSVSWYQQTPGQGLQFLFEYFSETQRNKGNFPGRFSGRQFSNSRSEMNVSTLELGDSALYLCASSSSSGSSYEQYFGPGTRLTVT.

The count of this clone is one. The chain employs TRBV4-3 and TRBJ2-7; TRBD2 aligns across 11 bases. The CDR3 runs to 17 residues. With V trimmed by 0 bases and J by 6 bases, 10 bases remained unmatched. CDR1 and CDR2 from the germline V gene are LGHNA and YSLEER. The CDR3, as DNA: TGCGCCAGCAGCCAAGAGAAGACTAGCGGGAAAGGTGCCGAGCAGTACTTC. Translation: CASSQEKTSGKGAEQYF.

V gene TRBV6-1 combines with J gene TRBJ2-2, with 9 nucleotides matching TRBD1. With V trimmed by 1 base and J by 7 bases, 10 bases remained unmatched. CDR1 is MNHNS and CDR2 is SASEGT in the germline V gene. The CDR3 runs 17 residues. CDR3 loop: CASSEVEGQGEVGELFF. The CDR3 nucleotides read TGTGCCAGCAGTGAAGTCGAGGGACAGGGTGAGGTCGGGGAGCTGTTTTTT.

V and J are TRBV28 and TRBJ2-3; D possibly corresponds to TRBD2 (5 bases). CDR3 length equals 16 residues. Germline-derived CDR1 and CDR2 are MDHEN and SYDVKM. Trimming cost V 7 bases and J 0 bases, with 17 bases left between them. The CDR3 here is CASTPRGSVSTDTQYF. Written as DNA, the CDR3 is TGTGCCAGCACCCCCCGGGGTAGCGTTAGCACAGATACGCAGTATTTT.

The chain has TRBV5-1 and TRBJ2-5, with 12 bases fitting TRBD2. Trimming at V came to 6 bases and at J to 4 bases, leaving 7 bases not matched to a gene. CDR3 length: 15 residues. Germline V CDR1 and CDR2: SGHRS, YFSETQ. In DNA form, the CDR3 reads TGCGCCAGCACCCGGACTAGCGGGAATGGAGAGACCCAGTACTTC. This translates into CASTRTSGNGETQYF.

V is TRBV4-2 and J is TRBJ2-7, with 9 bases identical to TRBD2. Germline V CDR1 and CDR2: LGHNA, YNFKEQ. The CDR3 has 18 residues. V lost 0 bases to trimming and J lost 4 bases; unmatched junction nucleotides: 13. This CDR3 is CASSQEGGGSGRTYEQYF. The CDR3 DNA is TGTGCCAGCAGCCAAGAAGGGGGGGGGAGCGGGAGGACGTACGAGCAGTACTTC.

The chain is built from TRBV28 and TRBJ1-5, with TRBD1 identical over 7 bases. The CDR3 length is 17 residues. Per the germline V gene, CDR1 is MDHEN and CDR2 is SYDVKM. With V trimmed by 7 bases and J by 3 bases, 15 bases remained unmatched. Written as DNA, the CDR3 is TGTGCCAGCACCTCAAAGTCCCAGGGGGAAGACAATCAGCCCCAGCATTTT. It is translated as CASTSKSQGEDNQPQHF.

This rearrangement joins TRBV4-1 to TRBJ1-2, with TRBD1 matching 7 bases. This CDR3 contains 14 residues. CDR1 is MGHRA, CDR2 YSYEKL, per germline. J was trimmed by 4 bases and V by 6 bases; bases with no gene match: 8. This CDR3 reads CASSSDRPPYGYTF. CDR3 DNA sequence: TGCGCCAGCAGTTCGGACAGGCCGCCCTATGGCTACACCTTC.

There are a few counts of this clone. CDR3 region: CASSLLRFYYGYTF. Here the CDR3 DNA reads TGTGCCAGCAGTTTGTTGCGGTTCTACTATGGCTACACCTTC. The V gene is TRBV28, the J gene TRBJ1-2, with no clear D. The CDR3 loop spans 14 amino acids. CDR1 and CDR2 from the germline V gene are MDHEN and SYDVKM. V was trimmed by 3 bases and J by 3 bases, leaving 11 bases between them.

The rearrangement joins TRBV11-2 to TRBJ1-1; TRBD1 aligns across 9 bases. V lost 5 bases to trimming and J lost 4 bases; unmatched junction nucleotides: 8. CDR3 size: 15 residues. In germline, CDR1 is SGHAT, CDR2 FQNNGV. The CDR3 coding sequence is TGTGCCAGCAGCCAAACAGGGGGCGCGGGCACTGAAGCTTTCTTT. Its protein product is CASSQTGGAGTEAFF.

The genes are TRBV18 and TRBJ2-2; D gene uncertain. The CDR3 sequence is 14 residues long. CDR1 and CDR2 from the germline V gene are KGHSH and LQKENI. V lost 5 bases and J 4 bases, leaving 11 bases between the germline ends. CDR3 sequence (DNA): TGTGCCAGCTCAACCCGACTGGCCACCGGGGAGCTGTTTTTT. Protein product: CASSTRLATGELFF.